This T cell receptor (beta chain) was recovered during a study of Tregs in tolerant kidney transplant recipients. An overnight rest at 37°C with 200 IU/ml IL-2 preceded regulatory T cell sorting from thawed PBMCs. The data were produced by immunoSEQ multiplex PCR, yet TCRdb's version contains in-frame clones alone and is incomplete. In the table there are fewer than 20,000 clones, roughly four fifths of which are singletons. The V end was cut by 2 bases, the J end by 2 bases, with 13 bases between. Germline V gene lookup returns CDR1 SGHRS and CDR2 YFSETQ. CDR3 length equals 16 residues. The J gene is TRBJ2-2, the V gene TRBV5-1, with D uncertain. The clonotype comes from a human donor in good health. The sample taken for sequencing was Tregs from blood. CDR3 nucleotide sequence: TGCGCCAGCAGCTTAAATCCAGGCGTTAACACCGGGGAGCTGTTTTTT. Translated, it gives CASSLNPGVNTGELFF. Filled out from reference TRBV5-1 and TRBJ2-2, the complete variable domain reads KAGVTQTPRYLIKTRGQQVTLSCSPISGHRSVSWYQQTPGQGLQFLFEYFSETQRNKGNFPGRFSGRQFSNSRSEMNVSTLELGDSALYLCASSLNPGVNTGELFFGEGSRLTVL.